This TCR beta chain emerged from a study of tumor-infiltrating lymphocytes in primary liver carcinoma. General study results and limits: Roughly 7.5-24% of top clones, and no more, occurred in all five tumor regions.

Unsorted bulk tissue (about 20-30 mg) underwent RNA and DNA co-extraction. Priming with a constant-region primer yielded TCR beta cDNA from 450 to 600 ng total RNA. For TCR beta, libraries were produced by three nested multiplex PCR rounds using slightly modified ARM-PCR. TCRdb re-called the multiplex PCR reads with MiXCR, one entry per CDR3 protein. The sample consists of 100,000 to 120,000 distinct CDR3 sequences, 80% to 85% of them appearing once. Concerning this clonotype: No antigen is known for it. Germline and junction disagree at one end, which may indicate a read error.

This sequence originates from a man aged 40-49 years with primary liver carcinoma and hepatitis B virus infection. The sequenced sample consisted of liver tumor tissue from sampling region 3. Subset defined: tumor region T3, left-lateral pole.

The CDR3 DNA reads as TGTACCAGCAGTCCCCAGGGGGACAGCTCCTACGAGCAGTACTTC. Encoded protein: CTSSPQGDSSYEQYF. J is TRBJ2-7 and V is TRBV6-5, with 7 bases aligning to TRBD1. The germline V gene encodes CDR1 MNHEY and CDR2 SVGAGI. This CDR3 has 15 residues.